The 20 T cell receptor beta chains given below trace back to one sample, sequenced in a study of cytomegalovirus exposure and HLA in healthy donors. A multiplex PCR was run with 60 Vbeta primers and 13 Jbeta primers. Method: immunoSEQ multiplex PCR; TCRdb's copy keeps in-frame clones and lacks some. The sample carries roughly 150,000 clones, under 70% recorded once. The specimen was PBMCs. The source is a man aged 30 to 45 in good health and CMV-seropositive.

The J gene is TRBJ1-1, the V gene TRBV13; D gene uncertain. With 3 bases removed from V and 10 bases from J, the gap between germline ends came to 12 bases. The germline V gene has CDR1 PRHDT and CDR2 FYEKMQ (reference sequence). There are 12 residues in the CDR3. As DNA, the CDR3 is TGTGCCAGCAGCTTGGGCCTCCTGGGAGCTTTCTTT. Residues: CASSLGLLGAFF.

The chain links TRBV10-2 to TRBJ2-1; D unclear. Germline assignment: CDR1 WSHSY and CDR2 SAAADI. The CDR3 spans 12 residues. The germline V and J ends were trimmed by 2 bases and 5 bases, with 4 bases remaining between them. The CDR3 DNA is TGCGCCAGCAGTGAGATCAACAATGAGCAGTTCTTC. Its translation is CASSEINNEQFF.

J is TRBJ2-1 and V is TRBV7-9; 10 nucleotides align to TRBD2. Germline V gene lookup returns CDR1 SEHNR and CDR2 FQNEAQ (reference sequence). The CDR3 contains 15 residues. V dropped 4 bases and J dropped 8; count of bases not matched to a gene: 8. The CDR3 DNA sequence: TGTGCCAGCAGCTCATTAGCGGGAGGTTGGGATGAGCAGTTCTTC. Residues: CASSSLAGGWDEQFF.

The chain employs TRBV4-2 and TRBJ1-1, with D perhaps matching TRBD1 (6 bases). V was cut by 0 bases and J by 0 bases, with 8 bases left in between. The CDR3 totals 15 residues. Looked up from germline, CDR1 is LGHNA and CDR2 is YNFKEQ. CDR3 sequence (DNA): TGTGCCAGCAGCCAAGAGGACAGCTTGAACACTGAAGCTTTCTTT. It codes for CASSQEDSLNTEAFF.

The V gene is TRBV7-2, the J gene TRBJ2-7, with D possibly TRBD1 on 6 matching bases. Germline loops: CDR1 SGHTA, CDR2 FQGNSA. There are 13 residues in the CDR3. The germline V and J ends were trimmed by 5 bases and 5 bases, with 13 bases remaining between them. This chain's CDR3 is CASSEGQPNEQYF. CDR3 nucleotides: TGTGCCAGCAGCGAGGGACAACCTAACGAGCAGTACTTC.

The CDR3 bases are TGTGCCAGCAGCTACAGGGACCATGGCTACACCTTC. Translated: CASSYRDHGYTF. The rearrangement links TRBV7-9 to TRBJ1-2, with TRBD1 as a possible D gene (6 bases). Germline CDR1 SEHNR, CDR2 FQNEAQ (reference sequence). This CDR3 has 12 residues. V lost 4 bases, J lost 6 bases, and 9 bases lay in between.

This clone appeared a single time. This chain joins TRBV11-2 and TRBJ2-1, with TRBD2 identical over 8 bases. CDR3 size: 16 residues. Germline V gene sequence: CDR1 SGHAT, CDR2 FQNNGV. V shed 5 bases, J shed 3 bases, and the junction held 9 bases outside the gene matches. For the CDR3, the DNA is TGTGCCAGCAGCGATAGCGGGACCCACCGCTACAATGAGCAGTTCTTC. Its protein is CASSDSGTHRYNEQFF.

This chain links TRBV15 with TRBJ2-7; unclear D gene. The CDR3 sequence is 12 residues long. The V and J ends lost 3 bases and 5 bases respectively, with 8 bases between them. Germline CDR1 and CDR2: LNHNV and YYDKDF (reference sequence). Written as DNA, the CDR3 is TGTGCCACCAGCAGTAGTAGCCACGAGCAGTACTTC. Translating gives CATSSSSHEQYF.

The gene calls are TRBV10-1 and TRBJ1-1; 9 bases match TRBD1. J lost 2 bases, V lost 9 bases, and 13 bases had no gene match. Germline-derived CDR1 and CDR2 are WNHNN and SYGVQD (reference sequence). The CDR3 is made up of 16 amino acids. CDR3 bases: TGCGCCAGACTTAGACGGGACAGGGCAGATAACACTGAAGCTTTCTTT. This translates into CARLRRDRADNTEAFF.

V gene TRBV19 combines with J gene TRBJ1-2, with a possible D match to TRBD1 (6 bases). Looked up from germline, CDR1 is LNHDA and CDR2 is SQIVND (reference sequence). The CDR3 sequence is 13 residues long. V was trimmed by 7 bases and J by 3 bases, leaving 12 bases between them. The CDR3 region has the DNA TGTGCCAGTACTCCGGGGGGCGACTATGGCTACACCTTC. This encodes CASTPGGDYGYTF.

A remark on this clone: The sample contains more than one DNA sequence encoding this CDR3. The chain combines TRBV27 with TRBJ1-2; TRBD1 aligns across 8 bases. The junction had 10 bases not matched to a gene; V was cut back by 5 bases and J by 8 bases. CDR1 and CDR2 (germline): MNHEY, SMNVEV (reference sequence). This CDR3 has 14 residues. In nucleotides, the CDR3 is TGTGCCAGCAGTCCACAGGACAGGGTACAAGGCTACACCTTC. Encoded protein: CASSPQDRVQGYTF.

The chain links TRBV6-1 to TRBJ1-2; a possible D gene is TRBD1 (6 bases). The CDR3 has 15 amino acids. The V gene lost 7 bases and the J gene lost 2 bases, with 17 bases spanning the gap. CDR1 is MNHNS, CDR2 SASEGT, per germline. The CDR3 sequence: CASNTNRVSNYGYTF. CDR3 nucleotides: TGTGCCAGCAACACAAACAGGGTGTCGAACTATGGCTACACCTTC.

This clone was counted a few times. DNA of the CDR3: TGTGCCAGCAGCTTTGGACAGGGCTTCGGCAAAAACATTCAGTACTTC. Amino acids: CASSFGQGFGKNIQYF. The chain recombines TRBV5-4 with TRBJ2-4, with TRBD1 matching over 8 bases. The junction had 7 bases not matched to a gene; V was cut back by 2 bases and J by 3 bases. Germline assignment: CDR1 SGHNT and CDR2 YYREEE (reference sequence). CDR3 length: 16 residues.

V and J are TRBV7-6 and TRBJ1-1; no clear D. V was clipped by 5 bases and J by 2 bases, with 24 bases between them. The CDR3 covers 18 residues. Germline CDR1 and CDR2: SGHVS and FNYEAQ. The CDR3 reads CASSPTRGTVFYNTEAFF. In nucleotides, the CDR3 is TGTGCCAGCAGCCCCACCCGGGGTACAGTATTCTATAACACTGAAGCTTTCTTT.

The rearrangement joins TRBV5-4 to TRBJ1-5, with D possibly matching TRBD1 (5 bases). Germline assignment: CDR1 SGHNT and CDR2 YYREEE (reference sequence). V was cut by 3 bases and J by 1 base, with 8 bases left in between. This CDR3 spans 14 amino acids. CDR3 nucleotide sequence: TGTGCCAGCAGCTATGGACAAAGCAATCAGCCCCAGCATTTT. Translated, it gives CASSYGQSNQPQHF.

The chain is built from TRBV5-1 and TRBJ1-1; perhaps TRBD1 as D (6 bases). CDR1 and CDR2 (germline): SGHRS, YFSETQ. V was pared by 4 bases and J by 1 base, with 8 bases between. CDR3 length: 13 amino acids. CDR3 sequence: CASSTGQNTEAFF. The CDR3 nucleotides read TGCGCCAGCAGCACGGGACAGAACACTGAAGCTTTCTTT.

The gene calls are TRBV12-1 and TRBJ2-5; the table names TRBD1, a call not compared with the DNA. TRBV12-1 has pseudogene status. The CDR3 extends over 16 amino acids. CDR3 amino acids: CASSFVGTGVEETQYF. The CDR3 region has the DNA TGTGCCAGCAGCTTTGTCGGGACAGGGGTGGAAGAGACCCAGTACTTC.

V and J are TRBV7-8 and TRBJ2-7; D is perhaps TRBD1 (5 bases). The CDR3 loop spans 15 amino acids. Germline V gene sequence: CDR1 SGHVS, CDR2 FQNEAQ. V lost 2 bases, J lost 3 bases, and 14 bases lay in between. This CDR3 reads CASSLRGSPVYEQYF. CDR3 nucleotide sequence: TGTGCCAGCAGCTTAAGGGGCAGCCCCGTCTACGAGCAGTACTTC.

V is TRBV29-1 and J is TRBJ2-3, with TRBD2 matching over 10 bases. This CDR3 is built from 16 residues. After removal of 3 bases from V and 4 bases from J, the junction contained 10 bases not matched to a gene. CDR1 and CDR2 from the germline V gene are SQVTM and ANQGSEA. The CDR3, as DNA: TGCAGCGTTGAGGGGATCTTAGCGGGAGGCGCAGATACGCAGTATTTT. As protein: CSVEGILAGGADTQYF.

CDR3 nucleotide sequence: TGTGCCAGCAGCCCGGGACTTTTAAAACTAGTCCCAATTTACAATGAGCAGTTCTTC. It yields the protein CASSPGLLKLVPIYNEQFF. The chain links TRBV7-2 to TRBJ2-1, with a weak D call TRBD2 (6 bases). Trimming removed 5 bases from V and 4 bases from J, with 27 bases in between. Germline CDR1 is SGHTA and CDR2 is FQGNSA. This CDR3 has 19 residues.